A selection of T cell receptor beta chains follows, all from one sample in a study of beta chain features in type 1 diabetes. Clones were read by immunoSEQ multiplex PCR, and TCRdb kept only the in-frame ones, dropping some. This sample has 600,000 to 750,000 clones; approximately 13% occur once, and the top ten carry roughly 0.12%. Sample: naive CD4+ T cells from blood. Source of these receptors: a man under 40 with type 1 diabetes. CDR3s include the opening cysteine and the closing phenylalanine or tryptophan. A D gene is named only where the DNA matches it firmly. Clone sizes are given selectively: once, few, many, or a class where the clone is expanded.

J: TRBJ1-6
V: TRBV5-1
size: -
D: -
CDR3: CASSLEVGAGGSPLHF
DNA: TGCGCCAGCAGCCTAGAGGTAGGGGCCGGAGGGTCACCCCTCCACTTT

J: TRBJ1-6
V: TRBV7-2
size: -
D: -
CDR3: CASSSIQGPPLVPLHF
DNA: TGTGCCAGCAGCTCTATTCAGGGACCCCCCCTGGTGCCCCTCCACTTT

J: TRBJ2-3
V: TRBV7-2
size: -
D: TRBD1
CDR3: CASTRQGPSTDTQYF
DNA: TGTGCCAGCACCCGACAGGGGCCTAGCACAGATACGCAGTATTTT

J: TRBJ2-4
V: TRBV11-3
size: -
D: TRBD1
CDR3: CASSSRQGVAKNIQYF
DNA: TGTGCCAGCAGCTCCCGACAGGGGGTAGCCAAAAACATTCAGTACTTC

J: TRBJ2-7
V: TRBV10-3
size: few
D: -
CDR3: CAISQTALYEQYF
DNA: TGTGCCATCAGTCAGACAGCCCTCTACGAGCAGTACTTC

J: TRBJ2-1
V: TRBV23-1
size: -
D: TRBD2
CDR3: CASSSDRLAGLDEQFF
DNA: TGTGCCAGCTCATCCGATCGACTAGCGGGGCTGGATGAGCAGTTCTTC

J: TRBJ1-4
V: TRBV6-6
size: few
D: TRBD1
CDR3: CASRNRQGYEKLFF
DNA: TGTGCCAGCAGGAATCGACAGGGATATGAAAAACTGTTTTTT

J: TRBJ2-7
V: TRBV7-9
size: -
D: TRBD2
CDR3: CASSFGLASYEQYF
DNA: TGTGCCAGCAGCTTCGGACTAGCCTCCTACGAGCAGTACTTC

J: TRBJ2-3
V: TRBV14
size: few
D: -
CDR3: CASSPWRRSSTDTQYF
DNA: TGTGCCAGCAGCCCCTGGAGGCGATCTAGCACAGATACGCAGTATTTT

J: TRBJ2-5
V: TRBV2
size: few
D: -
CDR3: CASSSPGRETQYF
DNA: TGTGCCAGCAGTTCCCCGGGGCGGGAGACCCAGTACTTC

J: TRBJ2-5
V: TRBV7-2
size: few
D: TRBD2
CDR3: CASRLGLAALKQYF
DNA: TGTGCCAGCAGACTAGGACTAGCGGCCCTTAAACAGTACTTC

J: TRBJ2-3
V: TRBV10-3
size: -
D: -
CDR3: CAISGQADTQYF
DNA: TGTGCCATCAGTGGTCAGGCAGATACGCAGTATTTT

J: TRBJ2-3
V: TRBV5-4
size: -
D: -
CDR3: CASSLAAGASTDTQYF
DNA: TGTGCCAGCAGCTTGGCCGCAGGGGCTAGCACAGATACGCAGTATTTT

J: TRBJ2-2
V: TRBV30
size: few
D: -
CDR3: CAWSRYSGELFF
DNA: TGTGCCTGGAGTCGCTACTCCGGGGAGCTGTTTTTT

J: TRBJ2-1
V: TRBV7-9
size: -
D: -
CDR3: CASSAGATYSYNEQFF
DNA: TGTGCCAGCAGTGCTGGGGCTACCTACTCCTACAATGAGCAGTTCTTC

J: TRBJ1-5
V: TRBV30
size: -
D: -
CDR3: CAWSGGGNQPQHF
DNA: TGTGCCTGGAGTGGAGGCGGAAATCAGCCCCAGCATTTT

J: TRBJ1-2
V: TRBV28
size: -
D: TRBD1
CDR3: CASTWTGSNYGYTF
DNA: TGTGCCAGCACCTGGACAGGGTCTAACTATGGCTACACCTTC

J: TRBJ2-1
V: TRBV11-2
size: -
D: -
CDR3: CASSPARANEQFF
DNA: TGTGCCAGCAGCCCAGCGCGGGCCAATGAGCAGTTCTTC

J: TRBJ1-2
V: TRBV7-8
size: -
D: -
CDR3: CASSLGSGGTTNYGYTF
DNA: TGTGCCAGCAGCTTAGGGTCAGGCGGCACCACTAACTATGGCTACACCTTC

J: TRBJ1-5
V: TRBV10-3
size: -
D: -
CDR3: CAISRDGDQPQHF
DNA: TGTGCCATCAGTAGGGACGGGGATCAGCCCCAGCATTTT

J: TRBJ2-1
V: TRBV6-5
size: once
D: TRBD2
CDR3: CASSYRGGQGNEQFF
DNA: TGTGCCAGCAGTTACCGGGGGGGCCAGGGGAATGAGCAGTTCTTC

J: TRBJ2-2
V: TRBV7-3
size: -
D: -
CDR3: CASSPGLGRGTGELFF
DNA: TGTGCCAGCAGCCCAGGATTGGGAAGGGGCACCGGGGAGCTGTTTTTT

J: TRBJ2-2
V: TRBV27
size: -
D: -
CDR3: CASQGWYTGELFF
DNA: TGTGCCAGCCAAGGGTGGTACACCGGGGAGCTGTTTTTT

J: TRBJ2-1
V: TRBV5-1
size: once
D: TRBD1
CDR3: CASSPGQAYNEQFF
DNA: TGCGCCAGCAGCCCGGGACAGGCCTACAATGAGCAGTTCTTC

J: TRBJ2-1
V: TRBV20-1
size: -
D: -
CDR3: CSGPFNDEQFF
DNA: TGCAGTGGGCCGTTCAATGATGAGCAGTTCTTC

J: TRBJ2-5
V: TRBV9
size: -
D: -
CDR3: CASSVPPGETQYF
DNA: TGTGCCAGCAGCGTACCTCCCGGAGAGACCCAGTACTTC

J: TRBJ2-3
V: TRBV9
size: few
D: -
CDR3: CASSKGSSADTQYF
DNA: TGTGCCAGCAGCAAGGGCAGCTCAGCAGATACGCAGTATTTT

J: TRBJ1-4
V: TRBV10-3
size: few
D: -
CDR3: CAISDHGVGSEKLFF
DNA: TGTGCCATCAGTGATCACGGGGTAGGGAGTGAAAAACTGTTTTTT

J: TRBJ2-5
V: TRBV9
size: -
D: -
CDR3: CASSVGQTKETQYF
DNA: TGTGCCAGCAGCGTAGGTCAAACCAAAGAGACCCAGTACTTC

J: TRBJ2-1
V: TRBV7-9
size: few
D: -
CDR3: CASSSGDPRNEQFF
DNA: TGTGCCAGCAGCAGTGGGGATCCTCGTAATGAGCAGTTCTTC

J: TRBJ1-2
V: TRBV7-9
size: -
D: TRBD1
CDR3: CASSLREQGSLNSYGYTF
DNA: TGTGCCAGCAGCCTCCGTGAACAGGGGTCCTTGAATTCCTATGGCTACACCTTC

J: TRBJ1-2
V: TRBV15
size: few
D: -
CDR3: CATSRATGTPYGYTF
DNA: TGTGCCACCAGCAGGGCCACCGGGACACCATATGGCTACACCTTC

J: TRBJ1-1
V: TRBV6-5
size: -
D: -
CDR3: CASSYSGGNTEAFF
DNA: TGTGCCAGCAGTTACTCTGGGGGGAACACTGAAGCTTTCTTT

J: TRBJ1-2
V: TRBV7-6
size: -
D: TRBD1
CDR3: CASSLVGGDSYGYTF
DNA: TGTGCCAGCAGCTTAGTGGGTGGGGACAGCTATGGCTACACCTTC

J: TRBJ2-5
V: TRBV6-1
size: few
D: -
CDR3: CASSEATEETQYF
DNA: TGTGCCAGCAGTGAAGCAACGGAAGAGACCCAGTACTTC

J: TRBJ1-4
V: TRBV6-1
size: once
D: -
CDR3: CASSEDDRQSLNEKLFF
DNA: TGTGCCAGCAGTGAAGACGACAGACAATCCTTGAATGAAAAACTGTTTTTT

J: TRBJ1-2
V: TRBV11-3
size: -
D: TRBD1
CDR3: CASSSGTGHGYTF
DNA: TGTGCCAGCAGCTCCGGGACAGGGCATGGCTACACCTTC

J: TRBJ1-1
V: TRBV19
size: few
D: -
CDR3: CASSERRSAMNTEAFF
DNA: TGTGCCAGTAGCGAAAGGAGGAGCGCAATGAACACTGAAGCTTTCTTT

J: TRBJ2-7
V: TRBV9
size: few
D: TRBD2
CDR3: CASSVVAGAEYEQYF
DNA: TGTGCCAGCAGCGTAGTAGCGGGGGCCGAATACGAGCAGTACTTC

J: TRBJ2-1
V: TRBV5-1
size: few
D: TRBD2
CDR3: CASTLQVGGYNEQFF
DNA: TGCGCCAGCACCCTCCAGGTGGGGGGGTACAATGAGCAGTTCTTC

J: TRBJ2-2
V: TRBV7-2
size: few
D: TRBD1
CDR3: CASSSRDRVRPGELFF
DNA: TGTGCCAGCAGCTCCCGGGACAGGGTACGGCCCGGGGAGCTGTTTTTT

J: TRBJ2-5
V: TRBV4-2
size: few
D: TRBD2
CDR3: CASSPGTSVQETQYF
DNA: TGTGCCAGCAGCCCAGGAACTAGCGTTCAAGAGACCCAGTACTTC

J: TRBJ2-7
V: TRBV7-9
size: few
D: -
CDR3: CASSLGTGSYEQYF
DNA: TGTGCCAGCAGCTTAGGAACAGGGTCCTACGAGCAGTACTTC

J: TRBJ2-5
V: TRBV6-5
size: -
D: TRBD2
CDR3: CASTPGGGETQYF
DNA: TGTGCCAGCACCCCGGGAGGGGGAGAGACCCAGTACTTC

J: TRBJ2-3
V: TRBV5-1
size: -
D: TRBD1
CDR3: CASSQDRRTDTQYF
DNA: TGCGCCAGCAGCCAGGACAGGAGGACAGATACGCAGTATTTT

J: TRBJ2-3
V: TRBV7-6
size: -
D: TRBD2
CDR3: CASSRGLAGAGTDTQYF
DNA: TGTGCCAGCAGCCGAGGACTAGCGGGGGCCGGCACAGATACGCAGTATTTT

J: TRBJ2-7
V: TRBV28
size: -
D: -
CDR3: CASSKSYEQYF
DNA: TGTGCCAGCAGCAAAAGCTACGAGCAGTACTTC

J: TRBJ2-4
V: TRBV4-3
size: -
D: -
CDR3: CASSQVGNLNIQYF
DNA: TGCGCCAGCAGCCAAGTCGGGAACTTAAACATTCAGTACTTC

J: TRBJ2-1
V: TRBV25-1
size: few
D: -
CDR3: CASVSSVYNEQFF
DNA: TGTGCCAGCGTGTCGTCAGTCTACAATGAGCAGTTCTTC

J: TRBJ2-3
V: TRBV27
size: -
D: TRBD2
CDR3: CASTFRLAGGRAVDTQYF
DNA: TGTGCCAGCACCTTCAGACTAGCGGGGGGGCGGGCGGTAGATACGCAGTATTTT

J: TRBJ2-7
V: TRBV7-6
size: -
D: -
CDR3: CASSLGAGWSWEQYF
DNA: TGTGCCAGCAGCTTAGGGGCAGGGTGGTCCTGGGAGCAGTACTTC

J: TRBJ2-3
V: TRBV5-1
size: -
D: -
CDR3: CASSLAMGTDTQYF
DNA: TGCGCCAGCAGCTTGGCTATGGGCACAGATACGCAGTATTTT

J: TRBJ2-6
V: TRBV7-2
size: -
D: TRBD2
CDR3: CAASRGAGANVLTF
DNA: TGTGCCGCCTCCCGGGGGGCTGGGGCCAACGTCCTGACTTTC

J: TRBJ1-1
V: TRBV7-9
size: few
D: -
CDR3: CASSNVGNTEAFF
DNA: TGTGCCAGCAGCAATGTGGGGAACACTGAAGCTTTCTTT

J: TRBJ2-1
V: TRBV6-1
size: -
D: -
CDR3: CASSGITRSSYNEQFF
DNA: TGTGCCAGCAGTGGAATCACCAGGAGCTCCTACAATGAGCAGTTCTTC

J: TRBJ2-7
V: TRBV5-6
size: -
D: -
CDR3: CASSLQPEWKQYF
DNA: TGTGCCAGCAGCTTACAACCGGAATGGAAGCAGTACTTC

J: TRBJ1-6
V: TRBV27
size: -
D: -
CDR3: CASTTVDYNSPLHF
DNA: TGTGCCAGCACTACAGTGGACTATAATTCACCCCTCCACTTT

J: TRBJ1-2
V: TRBV28
size: few
D: -
CDR3: CASSSLSGTTSYGYTF
DNA: TGTGCCAGCAGTTCCCTTTCCGGGACAACGTCCTATGGCTACACCTTC

J: TRBJ2-7
V: TRBV5-6
size: -
D: -
CDR3: CASSLSGEQYF
DNA: TGTGCCAGCAGCCTTTCGGGTGAGCAGTACTTC